The 16 T cell receptor beta chains in this list originate from one sample, sequenced in a study of regulatory T cells in long-lasting Graves disease. Relying on iRepertoire HTBI primers and Arm-PCR of CDR3 regions, the team built TCR beta libraries. TCRdb recomputed calls from the multiplex PCR reads with MiXCR, one row per CDR3 protein. The repertoire holds roughly 560,000 distinct CDR3 sequences, 15% to 20% seen once, with 20% to 30% in the top ten. The time point here: newly diagnosed GD, antithyroid drugs for less than 3 months. With RNA extracted from PBMCs as input, the TCR library was made. A further study also used this sample, focusing on T cells in Graves' hyperthyroidism and ophthalmopathy.

The source was peripheral blood mononuclear cells (PBMCs), collected at new diagnosis, from a patient treated with antithyroid drugs. Receptors were obtained from a middle-aged woman with Graves disease.

This clonotype was seen a handful of times. The chain couples TRBV4-2 to TRBJ1-1; D is ambiguous. V was pared by 0 bases and J by 6 bases, with 5 bases between. Germline loops: CDR1 LGHNA, CDR2 YNFKEQ. The CDR3 has 12 residues. The CDR3 spells CASSQDAAEAFF. CDR3 bases: TGTGCCAGCAGCCAAGACGCGGCTGAAGCTTTCTTT.

This clonotype has a count of ten or more. This chain joins TRBV12-3 or TRBV12-4 and TRBJ1-1; 8 positions match TRBD1. This CDR3 is 17 amino acids long. The V gene end was trimmed by 5 bases and the J gene end by 1 base; junction bases not matched to a gene: 12. CDR3 DNA sequence: TGTGCCAGCAGTACACACAACAGGGGGAGGGGGAACACTGAAGCTTTCTTT. Its translation: CASSTHNRGRGNTEAFF.

This chain connects TRBV3-1 to TRBJ2-3; TRBD2 matches at 14 bases. The CDR3 consists of 23 residues. The germline gives CDR1 LGHDT, CDR2 YNNKEL (reference sequence). The J segment lost 1 base and the V segment lost 5 bases, leaving 23 bases of the junction unmatched. Here the CDR3 DNA reads TGTGCCAGCAGCGCCCGGACTAGCGGGGGGCAATACCCGTTTGTCACGCGCACAGATACGCAGTATTTT. It encodes CASSARTSGGQYPFVTRTDTQYF.

Note on this clonotype: A much bigger clone sits one base away, suggesting this may be a read error. Likely a read error: the CDR3 ends without its conserved phenylalanine or tryptophan. The rearrangement links TRBV11-2 to TRBJ2-2; TRBD1 aligns across 8 bases. The CDR3 extends over 16 amino acids. Unmatched junction bases numbered 10, after V lost 3 bases and J lost 7 bases. Germline assignment: CDR1 SGHAT and CDR2 FQNNGV. DNA for the CDR3: TGTGCCAGCAGCTTTATCGTCAGGGGGCGTAGCGGGGAGCTGTTTCTT. It yields the protein CASSFIVRGRSGELFL.

This clonotype was seen repeatedly, ten times or more. V is TRBV10-2 and J is TRBJ1-5; 9 positions agree with TRBD1. The J segment lost 5 bases and the V segment lost 4 bases, leaving 6 bases of the junction unmatched. The V gene's germline CDR1 is WSHSY and CDR2 SAAADI. CDR3 length: 15 residues. CDR3 protein: CASSGNRGPDQPQHF. DNA for the CDR3: TGCGCCAGCAGTGGTAACAGGGGGCCGGATCAGCCCCAGCATTTT.

In its sample, this clonotype was seen many times. The J gene is TRBJ1-5, the V gene TRBV6-5; D gene ambiguous. V was shortened by 0 bases and J by 6 bases, with 9 bases between the two germline ends. The CDR3 is 14 residues long. Germline values: CDR1 MNHEY, CDR2 SVGAGI. The CDR3 sequence: CASSYSDPSQPQHF. The CDR3 DNA is TGTGCCAGCAGTTACTCAGACCCGAGTCAGCCCCAGCATTTT.

The rearrangement joins TRBV6-1 to TRBJ1-1; D not resolved. Germline CDR1 is MNHNS and CDR2 is SASEGT. The V end was cut by 4 bases, the J end by 6 bases, with 12 bases between. The CDR3 consists of 13 residues. CDR3 amino acids: CASSVWESAEAFF. CDR3 nucleotide sequence: TGTGCCAGCAGTGTGTGGGAGTCTGCTGAAGCTTTCTTT.

At least ten counts were recorded for this clonotype. This chain joins TRBV12-3 or TRBV12-4 and TRBJ1-2; maybe TRBD1 (5 bases). Trimming pared 7 bases from V and 7 bases from J, leaving 13 bases between. The CDR3 extends over 12 amino acids. CDR3 sequence reads: CASTQGTAGYTF. DNA of the CDR3: TGTGCCAGCACCCAAGGGACCGCTGGCTACACCTTC.

The rearrangement joins TRBV7-9 to TRBJ1-1; 12 nucleotides line up with TRBD1. V shed 6 bases, J shed 4 bases, and the junction held 15 bases outside the gene matches. Germline V gene data show CDR1 as SEHNR and CDR2 as FQNEAQ (reference sequence). CDR3 size: 18 residues. This chain's CDR3 is CASRATGTGGAGGTEAFF. In DNA form, the CDR3 reads TGTGCCAGCAGAGCAACCGGGACAGGGGGCGCGGGGGGCACTGAAGCTTTCTTT.

This chain connects TRBV29-1 to TRBJ1-4; 10 bases map to TRBD1. Unmatched junction bases numbered 2, after V lost 6 bases and J lost 7 bases. The germline V gene has CDR1 SQVTM and CDR2 ANQGSEA. This CDR3 has 12 residues. CDR3 bases: TGCAGCGTCCGGGACAGGGGTGAAAAACTGTTTTTT. As protein: CSVRDRGEKLFF.

This clonotype was seen more than once but under ten times. The genes are TRBV19 and TRBJ2-1; D not resolved. V lost 3 bases, J lost 0 bases, and 12 bases lay in between. Per the germline V gene, CDR1 is LNHDA and CDR2 is SQIVND (reference sequence). CDR3 length: 16 residues. In DNA, the CDR3 is TGTGCCAGTAGTATCCCCAGTGCGAGCTCCTACAATGAGCAGTTCTTC. As protein: CASSIPSASSYNEQFF.

Many counts were recorded for this clonotype. The rearrangement joins TRBV2 to TRBJ2-5, with a tentative D call TRBD2 (6 bases). CDR3 size: 14 residues. The germline V gene has CDR1 SNHLY and CDR2 FYNNEI. The V end was cut by 6 bases, the J end by 5 bases, with 16 bases between. CDR3 amino acids: CASRAASGVETQYF. The CDR3 nucleotides read TGTGCCAGCAGAGCGGCCTCGGGGGTCGAGACCCAGTACTTC.

In the case of this clonotype: This may stem from a read error, because a much larger clone lies one nucleotide away. The chain joins TRBV19 to TRBJ1-5; no reliable D call. The CDR3 sequence is 12 residues long. Germline lookup yields CDR1 LNHDA and CDR2 SQIVND (reference sequence). CDR3 region: CASRIGGAAQHF. CDR3 nucleotides: TGTGCCAGTAGGATAGGTGGCGCGGCCCAGCATTTT.

In this sample, this clonotype turned up a few times. The genes are TRBV6-2 or TRBV6-3 and TRBJ1-3; TRBD1 agrees at 12 bases. There are 14 residues in the CDR3. Germline V gene lookup returns CDR1 MNHEY and CDR2 SVGEGT. The V segment lost 2 bases and the J segment 12 bases; nucleotides outside the gene matches: 5. In nucleotides, the CDR3 is TGTGCCAGCAGTTACCCGGGACAGGGGGCGAACATATATTTT. Translation: CASSYPGQGANIYF.

This clonotype was counted ten times or more. J is TRBJ2-7 and V is TRBV11-2; D is undetermined. CDR3 size: 12 residues. Per the germline V gene, CDR1 is SGHAT and CDR2 is FQNNGV. V lost 3 bases and J lost 5, with 8 bases in between. The CDR3, as DNA: TGTGCCAGCAGCTTGGTGAAGGACGAGCAGTACTTC. It translates to CASSLVKDEQYF.

This clonotype came up many times. The V and J genes are TRBV13 and TRBJ2-5; no firm D call. Germline-derived CDR1 and CDR2 are PRHDT and FYEKMQ (reference sequence). The V and J ends lost 0 bases and 5 bases respectively, with 13 bases between them. The CDR3 length is 15 residues. The CDR3 sequence: CASSLGARRWETQYF. The CDR3 DNA reads as TGTGCCAGCAGCTTAGGGGCTAGAAGATGGGAGACCCAGTACTTC.